Listed here are 29 T cell receptor beta chains from one sample, sequenced in a study of T cell responses to AZD1222 COVID-19 vaccine. Produced via immunoSEQ multiplex PCR; TCRdb's table is partial and in-frame only. Of 150,000 to 200,000 clones in the sample, more than 85% are singletons; the top ten hold about 1.7%. The sample here was peripheral blood, taken 28 days after the second AZD1222 dose. These TCRs come from an adult who received the AZD1222 COVID-19 vaccine.

The chain employs TRBV7-2 and TRBJ2-1, with unresolved D. Germline values: CDR1 SGHTA, CDR2 FQGNSA. CDR3 length equals 18 residues. Trimming pared 0 bases from V and 1 base from J, leaving 16 bases between. CDR3 nucleotides: TGTGCCAGCAGCTTAGCGATTGGGCTTTGGGGATCCTACAATGAGCAGTTCTTC. Translation gives CASSLAIGLWGSYNEQFF.

The chain employs TRBV2 and TRBJ1-5, with D hard to call. The CDR3 is 12 amino acids. The V gene's germline CDR1 is SNHLY and CDR2 FYNNEI. V lost 8 bases, J lost 2 bases, and 7 bases lay in between. This CDR3 is CASSQGNQPQHF. The CDR3 DNA is TGTGCCAGCTCTCAAGGCAATCAGCCCCAGCATTTT.

This clone was counted once. V is TRBV6-5 and J is TRBJ2-3; possibly TRBD1 for D (5 bases). The CDR3 covers 15 residues. CDR1 is MNHEY, CDR2 SVGAGI, per germline. Trimming took off 5 bases at V and 4 bases at J, with 16 bases between the two ends. CDR3 coding DNA: TGTGCCAGCAGTAGGGGAAGGGAAATGGCAGATACGCAGTATTTT. Amino acid sequence: CASSRGREMADTQYF.

The chain couples TRBV14 to TRBJ1-4, with D possibly being TRBD1 (6 bases). With 4 bases removed from V and 7 bases from J, the gap between germline ends came to 10 bases. This CDR3 contains 13 residues. The germline V gene has CDR1 SGHDN and CDR2 FVKESK. CDR3 loop: CASSLRGAEKLFF. For the CDR3, the DNA is TGTGCCAGCAGCCTTCGGGGGGCTGAAAAACTGTTTTTT. The variable domain in full, with the rest retrieved from reference TRBV14 and TRBJ1-4, is EAGVTQFPSHSVIEKGQTVTLRCDPISGHDNLYWYRRVMGKEIKFLLHFVKESKQDESGMPNNRFLAERTGGTYSTLKVQPAELEDSGVYFCASSLRGAEKLFFGSGTQLSVL.

This chain uses TRBV18 with TRBJ2-7, with D possibly being TRBD1 (6 bases). The germline V and J ends were trimmed by 3 bases and 0 bases, with 9 bases remaining between them. The CDR3 runs to 14 residues. Germline V gene lookup returns CDR1 KGHSH and CDR2 LQKENI. The CDR3 region is CASSPDSSSYEQYF. As DNA, the CDR3 is TGTGCCAGCTCACCGGACAGCAGCTCCTACGAGCAGTACTTC.

This clone has just one count. V gene TRBV5-1 combines with J gene TRBJ1-2; no firm D call. The CDR3 runs to 15 residues. V lost 4 bases to trimming and J lost 0 bases, with 13 bases between them. Germline CDR1 is SGHRS and CDR2 is YFSETQ. The CDR3 DNA reads as TGCGCCAGCAGCCCTGGGAGCCGAGCTAACTATGGCTACACCTTC. Encoded protein: CASSPGSRANYGYTF.

The CDR3 here is CASSGQVNTGELFF. Here the CDR3 DNA reads TGTGCCAGCAGTGGACAGGTGAACACCGGGGAGCTGTTTTTT. V and J are TRBV2 and TRBJ2-2, with D possibly matching TRBD1 (6 bases). Trimming removed 4 bases at V and 1 base at J, with 7 bases between. From germline, CDR1 is SNHLY and CDR2 FYNNEI. This CDR3 region has 14 residues.

V gene TRBV5-4 combines with J gene TRBJ2-1; 10 nucleotides line up with TRBD2. With 3 bases clipped from V and 7 bases from J, the junction kept 1 base outside the gene matches. Germline-derived CDR1 and CDR2 are SGHNT and YYREEE (reference sequence). The CDR3 is 13 residues long. The CDR3 DNA follows: TGTGCCAGCAGCTGGACTAGCGGAAATGAGCAGTTCTTC. Its translation: CASSWTSGNEQFF.

The rearrangement links TRBV7-9 to TRBJ2-3; D might be TRBD2 (7 bases). CDR1 is SEHNR, CDR2 FQNEAQ, per germline (reference sequence). The ends were cut back, 1 base at V and 4 bases at J, with 9 bases in the middle. The CDR3 extends over 14 amino acids. CDR3 DNA sequence: TGTGCCAGCAGCTTAGAAGGGGGGGCAGATACGCAGTATTTT. The encoded protein is CASSLEGGADTQYF.

The rearrangement joins TRBV6-2 or TRBV6-3 to TRBJ1-1, with 12 bases fitting TRBD1. The CDR3 consists of 17 residues. The V gene end was trimmed by 5 bases and the J gene end by 5 bases; junction bases not matched to a gene: 12. Germline loops: CDR1 MNHEY, CDR2 SVGEGT. The CDR3 sequence: CASSDSGTGGAKTEAFF. CDR3 nucleotide sequence: TGTGCCAGCAGTGATTCCGGGACAGGGGGCGCAAAGACTGAAGCTTTCTTT.

This clone occurred a few times. V is TRBV5-1 and J is TRBJ1-4, with 7 bases aligning to TRBD1. The CDR3 covers 14 residues. Germline-derived CDR1 and CDR2 are SGHRS and YFSETQ. V shed 4 bases, J shed 3 bases, and the junction held 3 bases outside the gene matches. The CDR3 DNA reads as TGCGCCAGCAGCATAGGACAGGCTAATGAAAAACTGTTTTTT. As protein: CASSIGQANEKLFF. The variable domain in full, with the rest retrieved from reference TRBV5-1 and TRBJ1-4, is KAGVTQTPRYLIKTRGQQVTLSCSPISGHRSVSWYQQTPGQGLQFLFEYFSETQRNKGNFPGRFSGRQFSNSRSEMNVSTLELGDSALYLCASSIGQANEKLFFGSGTQLSVL.

The chain joins TRBV5-1 to TRBJ1-1, with no clear D. The CDR3 has 14 amino acids. Trimming stripped 0 bases from V and 0 bases from J, with 6 bases between. Germline V gene lookup returns CDR1 SGHRS and CDR2 YFSETQ. This chain's CDR3 is CASSLGSMNTEAFF. CDR3 coding DNA: TGCGCCAGCAGCTTGGGTAGCATGAACACTGAAGCTTTCTTT.

This rearrangement joins TRBV2 to TRBJ2-1, with 8 bases fitting TRBD1. V dropped 5 bases and J dropped 7; count of bases not matched to a gene: 10. CDR3 length: 15 residues. Germline V lookup: CDR1 SNHLY, CDR2 FYNNEI. The CDR3 nucleotides read TGTGCCAGCAGTCGGGACAGGAATGTATTGAATGAGCAGTTCTTC. As protein: CASSRDRNVLNEQFF. Using reference TRBV2 and TRBJ2-1 for the parts outside the CDR3, the full variable domain is EPEVTQTPSHQVTQMGQEVILRCVPISNHLYFYWYRQILGQKVEFLVSFYNNEISEKSEIFDDQFSVERPDGSNFTLKIRSTKLEDSAMYFCASSRDRNVLNEQFFGPGTRLTVL.

V and J are TRBV18 and TRBJ1-1; unclear D gene. Germline assignment: CDR1 KGHSH and CDR2 LQKENI. The CDR3 sequence is 12 residues long. V lost 5 bases and J 3 bases, leaving 7 bases between the germline ends. The CDR3 DNA sequence: TGTGCCAGCTCAAGGGTGGACACTGAAGCTTTCTTT. Its protein is CASSRVDTEAFF.

This clone was recorded a few times. The rearrangement links TRBV27 to TRBJ2-2, with D perhaps matching TRBD1 (6 bases). With 6 bases removed from V and 2 bases from J, the gap between germline ends came to 19 bases. CDR1 is MNHEY, CDR2 SMNVEV, per germline (reference sequence). The CDR3 contains 17 residues. The CDR3 coding sequence is TGTGCCAGCAGGCCTACCCCACAGGGCTACAACACCGGGGAGCTGTTTTTT. Its protein is CASRPTPQGYNTGELFF.

The gene calls are TRBV6-1 and TRBJ2-5; TRBD1 or TRBD2 may be the D gene (6 bases each). There are 18 residues in the CDR3. The V and J ends lost 2 bases and 3 bases respectively, with 22 bases between them. CDR1 is MNHNS and CDR2 is SASEGT in the germline V gene. CDR3 residues: CASSEWLRGELGKETQYF. The DNA for the CDR3 is TGTGCCAGCAGTGAATGGTTGAGGGGGGAGTTGGGGAAAGAGACCCAGTACTTC.

The CDR3 loop reads CASSEDSHSNQPQHF. The CDR3, as DNA: TGTGCCAGCAGTGAAGACAGTCATAGCAATCAGCCCCAGCATTTT. The V call is TRBV2, the J call TRBJ1-5; D is unresolved. V shed 1 base and J shed 0 bases, with 7 bases lying between them. The CDR3 is made up of 15 amino acids. Germline CDR1 is SNHLY and CDR2 is FYNNEI. Full variable domain (rest looked up from reference TRBV2 and TRBJ1-5): EPEVTQTPSHQVTQMGQEVILRCVPISNHLYFYWYRQILGQKVEFLVSFYNNEISEKSEIFDDQFSVERPDGSNFTLKIRSTKLEDSAMYFCASSEDSHSNQPQHFGDGTRLSIL.

V is TRBV27 and J is TRBJ1-5; D call uncertain. This CDR3 contains 14 residues. The V gene lost 6 bases and the J gene lost 5 bases, with 14 bases spanning the gap. CDR1 and CDR2 (germline): MNHEY, SMNVEV (reference sequence). Written as DNA, the CDR3 is TGTGCCAGCAGCCGAACATCGAGGGATCAGCCCCAGCATTTT. As protein: CASSRTSRDQPQHF.

The chain employs TRBV4-2 and TRBJ1-6; 7 nucleotides line up with TRBD1. The CDR3 contains 14 residues. Germline CDR1 LGHNA, CDR2 YNFKEQ. The V and J ends lost 4 bases and 10 bases, in that order; junction bases with no gene match: 7. The CDR3 loop is CASSPRQGPSPLHF. The CDR3 nucleotides read TGTGCCAGCAGCCCCAGACAGGGTCCGTCACCCCTCCACTTT.

The V gene is TRBV11-2, the J gene TRBJ1-6; 12 positions match TRBD1. The V and J ends lost 1 base and 6 bases, in that order; junction bases with no gene match: 10. The CDR3 extends over 19 amino acids. CDR1 is SGHAT, CDR2 FQNNGV, per germline. The DNA of the CDR3 is TGTGCCAGCAGCTTAGGGTGGGACAGGGGGCGGTGGAGTAATTCACCCCTCCACTTT. Encoded protein: CASSLGWDRGRWSNSPLHF.

The J gene is TRBJ2-7, the V gene TRBV29-1, with D hard to call. The germline gives CDR1 SQVTM, CDR2 ANQGSEA. V was trimmed by 4 bases and J by 0 bases, leaving 10 bases between them. CDR3 length: 13 amino acids. CDR3 DNA sequence: TGCAGCGTTGTGTTGGCGAGCTCCTACGAGCAGTACTTC. It specifies CSVVLASSYEQYF.

The V and J genes are TRBV19 and TRBJ2-2; D gene unclear. The CDR3 has 16 amino acids. V lost 1 base and J 5 bases, leaving 14 bases between the germline ends. Germline V gene data show CDR1 as LNHDA and CDR2 as SQIVND (reference sequence). For the CDR3, the DNA is TGTGCCAGTAGTATAGGGTCCATGATATATACCGGGGAGCTGTTTTTT. Encoded protein: CASSIGSMIYTGELFF.

The rearrangement joins TRBV3-1 (or the pseudogene TRBV3-2) to TRBJ1-2; D uncertain. From germline, CDR1 is LGHDT and CDR2 YNNKEL (reference sequence). CDR3 length: 12 residues. Trimming shortened V by 4 bases and J by 8 bases, and 11 bases separated the two germline ends. Here the CDR3 reads CASSPLGFGYTF. The CDR3 DNA sequence: TGTGCCAGCAGCCCTCTCGGGTTCGGCTACACCTTC.

The J gene is TRBJ1-2, the V gene TRBV7-9; 7 bases are a match to TRBD1. Germline V gives CDR1 SEHNR, CDR2 FQNEAQ (reference sequence). V lost 5 bases, J lost 4 bases, and 10 bases stayed unmatched. The CDR3 has 15 residues. DNA for the CDR3: TGTGCCAGCAGCCCCGCCCGGACAGGACTCTATGGCTACACCTTC. Translated: CASSPARTGLYGYTF.

The gene calls are TRBV27 and TRBJ1-5, with 8 positions matching TRBD1. Trimming took 1 base from V and 3 from J; bases not matched to a gene: 2. CDR1 is MNHEY, CDR2 SMNVEV, per germline (reference sequence). This CDR3 is 15 amino acids long. The CDR3 coding sequence is TGTGCCAGCAGTTTATTGACAGGGGTCAATCAGCCCCAGCATTTT. Protein: CASSLLTGVNQPQHF.

The chain recombines TRBV5-5 with TRBJ2-7; TRBD1 agrees at 7 bases. Looked up from germline, CDR1 is SGHKS and CDR2 is YYEKEE (reference sequence). The CDR3 is 13 amino acids. V was clipped by 4 bases and J by 4 bases; unmatched bases: 5. Written as DNA, the CDR3 is TGTGCCAGCAGCGGGACAGCCGATTACGAGCAGTACTTC. It yields the protein CASSGTADYEQYF.

The chain employs TRBV18 and TRBJ1-1; 8 nucleotides match TRBD1. The CDR3 is 16 amino acids. Germline CDR1 KGHSH, CDR2 LQKENI. J gave up 6 bases and V 6 bases, and 15 bases lay outside the gene matches. CDR3 DNA: TGTGCCAGCTCGAGTCGCTCCGGGACAGGAGGGCCTGAAGCTTTCTTT. Amino acids: CASSSRSGTGGPEAFF.

This chain joins TRBV12-3 or TRBV12-4 and TRBJ2-1; TRBD1 matches at 8 bases. The CDR3 spans 13 residues. The V and J ends lost 6 bases and 8 bases, in that order; junction bases with no gene match: 6. Written as DNA, the CDR3 is TGTGCCAGCAGACCGGACAGGGTAGATGAGCAGTTCTTC. It codes for CASRPDRVDEQFF.

The rearrangement joins TRBV5-4 to TRBJ2-1; D not certain. CDR1 is SGHNT and CDR2 is YYREEE in the germline V gene (reference sequence). V lost 0 bases, J lost 5 bases, and 3 bases lay in between. CDR3 length: 12 residues. The CDR3 DNA reads as TGTGCCAGCAGCTTGGTGGACAATGAGCAGTTCTTC. Translated, it gives CASSLVDNEQFF.